These 30 T cell receptor beta chains originate from one sample sequenced in a study of blood T cell repertoires in COVID-19. Using immunoSEQ multiplex PCR, the repertoire was profiled, and TCRdb retains in-frame clones only, with some absent. This repertoire shows about 350,000 clones, about nine tenths found once; its top ten account for approximately 10%. The sample comprised peripheral blood. All receptors come from a man aged 25 to 40 with COVID-19, enrolled during active disease.

The chain is built from TRBV18 and TRBJ2-7; 7 bases line up with TRBD1. V was pared by 3 bases and J by 0 bases, with 5 bases of the junction left unmatched. The germline V gene encodes CDR1 KGHSH and CDR2 LQKENI. The CDR3 has 15 residues. DNA for the CDR3: TGTGCCAGCTCACCTTGGACAGGAGGCTCCTACGAGCAGTACTTC. As protein: CASSPWTGGSYEQYF. The whole variable domain, remainder taken from reference TRBV18 and TRBJ2-7, is NAGVMQNPRHLVRRRGQEARLRCSPMKGHSHVYWYRQLPEEGLKFMVYLQKENIIDESGMPKERFSAEFPKEGPSILRIQQVVRGDSAAYFCASSPWTGGSYEQYFGPGTRLTVT.

The rearrangement joins TRBV11-2 to TRBJ2-3; TRBD2 agrees at 11 bases. The CDR3 is 18 residues long. The V gene's germline CDR1 is SGHAT and CDR2 FQNNGV. V was pared by 1 base and J by 1 base, with 7 bases of the junction left unmatched. CDR3 amino acids: CASSLGPTSGSRTDTQYF. DNA for the CDR3: TGTGCCAGCAGCTTAGGGCCCACTAGCGGGAGTCGCACAGATACGCAGTATTTT. Full variable domain (rest looked up from reference TRBV11-2 and TRBJ2-3): EAGVAQSPRYKIIEKRQSVAFWCNPISGHATLYWYQQILGQGPKLLIQFQNNGVVDDSQLPKDRFSAERLKGVDSTLKIQPAKLEDSAVYLCASSLGPTSGSRTDTQYFGPGTRLTVL.

The chain uses TRBV4-1 and TRBJ2-3; 11 bases agree with TRBD1. V trimming: 2 bases; J trimming: 6 bases; junction bases outside the gene matches: 4. The CDR3 loop spans 15 amino acids. Looked up from germline, CDR1 is MGHRA and CDR2 is YSYEKL. The CDR3 DNA reads as TGCGCCAGCAGCCAAAAGGGACAGGGGGTCGATACGCAGTATTTT. It is translated as CASSQKGQGVDTQYF.

This chain connects TRBV29-1 to TRBJ1-1, with 9 bases that match TRBD1. The CDR3 is 13 residues long. Germline CDR1 is SQVTM and CDR2 is ANQGSEA. V was clipped by 7 bases and J by 2 bases; unmatched bases: 5. The CDR3 sequence is CSGGQGFNTEAFF. DNA for the CDR3: TGCAGCGGAGGACAGGGGTTTAACACTGAAGCTTTCTTT.

J is TRBJ2-7 and V is TRBV6-2 or TRBV6-3, with D possibly matching TRBD2 (5 bases). Germline CDR1 MNHEY, CDR2 SVGEGT. The CDR3 loop spans 14 amino acids. Trimming shortened V by 2 bases and J by 3 bases, and 11 bases separated the two germline ends. The CDR3 DNA reads TGTGCCAGCAGTTACGAACGGGGTAACTACGAGCAGTACTTC. It translates to CASSYERGNYEQYF.

This chain connects TRBV18 to TRBJ2-7, with D possibly TRBD2 on 6 matching bases. V was clipped by 7 bases and J by 5 bases, with 21 bases between them. Germline CDR1 KGHSH, CDR2 LQKENI. The CDR3 has 15 residues. The DNA of the CDR3 is TGTGCCAGCTACCCCGGGACTCAAACCGGGGACGAGCAGTACTTC. It encodes CASYPGTQTGDEQYF.

The chain links TRBV3-1 (or the pseudogene TRBV3-2) to TRBJ1-3; the D gene is possibly TRBD1 (5 bases). The CDR3 is made up of 16 amino acids. The V end was cut by 6 bases, the J end by 0 bases, with 15 bases between. CDR1 is LGHDT, CDR2 YNNKEL, per germline (reference sequence). The CDR3 sequence is CASSFLGRDSGNTIYF. The CDR3 nucleotides are TGTGCCAGCAGTTTCTTGGGCAGGGACTCTGGAAACACCATATATTTT.

The chain employs TRBV19 and TRBJ1-3; 8 nucleotides line up with TRBD1. The V gene end was trimmed by 3 bases and the J gene end by 0 bases; junction bases not matched to a gene: 16. The germline gives CDR1 LNHDA, CDR2 SQIVND (reference sequence). There are 20 residues in the CDR3. The chain's CDR3 is CASSISFLAGTGSSGNTIYF. CDR3 nucleotide sequence: TGTGCCAGTAGTATCTCCTTTTTAGCCGGGACAGGCAGCTCTGGAAACACCATATATTTT. The full variable domain, its missing parts supplied by reference TRBV19 and TRBJ1-3, is DGGITQSPKYLFRKEGQNVTLSCEQNLNHDAMYWYRQDPGQGLRLIYYSQIVNDFQKGDIAEGYSVSREKKESFPLTVTSAQKNPTAFYLCASSISFLAGTGSSGNTIYFGEGSWLTVV.

The V and J genes are TRBV6-2 or TRBV6-3 and TRBJ2-1; 13 bases match TRBD2. The CDR3 has 16 amino acids. Looked up from germline, CDR1 is MNHEY and CDR2 is SVGEGT. J lost 6 bases, V lost 2 bases, and 4 bases had no gene match. The CDR3 loop reads CASSYTSGGASNEQFF. The CDR3 DNA reads as TGTGCCAGCAGTTACACTAGCGGGGGGGCTAGCAATGAGCAGTTCTTC.

This chain joins TRBV5-4 and TRBJ1-3, with D perhaps TRBD1 (6 bases). V shed 4 bases and J shed 0 bases, with 11 bases lying between them. The CDR3 covers 15 residues. The germline V gene has CDR1 SGHNT and CDR2 YYREEE (reference sequence). The CDR3 DNA follows: TGTGCCAGCAGCCCCACAGGGAGCTCTGGAAACACCATATATTTT. It encodes CASSPTGSSGNTIYF.

J is TRBJ1-1 and V is TRBV29-1; TRBD1 agrees at 9 bases. CDR1 is SQVTM, CDR2 ANQGSEA, per germline. The CDR3 runs 14 residues. With V trimmed by 5 bases and J by 5 bases, 9 bases remained unmatched. CDR3 in DNA: TGCAGCGTTAGTACCGGGACAGGGTGGACTGAAGCTTTCTTT. It encodes CSVSTGTGWTEAFF.

This clone was seen only once. V gene TRBV4-3 combines with J gene TRBJ2-1; TRBD1 aligns across 9 bases. V shed 4 bases and J 6 bases; nucleotides not matched to a gene: 13. CDR3 length: 17 amino acids. Germline V lookup: CDR1 LGHNA, CDR2 YSLEER. CDR3 sequence reads: CASSPTPGQGRSNEQFF. The CDR3 coding sequence is TGCGCCAGCAGCCCGACACCGGGACAGGGAAGGAGCAATGAGCAGTTCTTC.

V gene TRBV6-5 combines with J gene TRBJ2-3; D might be TRBD2 (5 bases). The germline V gene encodes CDR1 MNHEY and CDR2 SVGAGI. The CDR3 consists of 14 residues. V was trimmed by 0 bases and J by 4 bases, leaving 8 bases between them. CDR3 in DNA: TGTGCCAGCAGTTACTCCGAGCGGCCAGATACGCAGTATTTT. Amino acids: CASSYSERPDTQYF.

This clone was recorded only once. The V call is TRBV5-1, the J call TRBJ1-3; TRBD1 aligns across 8 bases. Trimming cost V 4 bases and J 0 bases; bases outside gene matches: 9. Germline CDR1 is SGHRS and CDR2 is YFSETQ. The CDR3 extends over 17 amino acids. CDR3 loop: CASSSGTGTSSGNTIYF. In nucleotides, the CDR3 is TGCGCCAGCAGCAGCGGGACAGGAACGAGCTCTGGAAACACCATATATTTT.

This clone was seen repeatedly, ten times or more. The rearrangement joins TRBV6-5 to TRBJ2-7, with 11 bases lining up with TRBD1. V was pared by 8 bases and J by 1 base, with 4 bases of the junction left unmatched. Germline assignment: CDR1 MNHEY and CDR2 SVGAGI. This CDR3 contains 14 residues. DNA of the CDR3: TGTGCCAGCCGGACAGGGGGCGAATCCTACGAGCAGTACTTC. This translates into CASRTGGESYEQYF.

The J gene is TRBJ1-2, the V gene TRBV19, with D hard to call. The germline gives CDR1 LNHDA, CDR2 SQIVND (reference sequence). Trimming stripped 10 bases from V and 8 bases from J, with 11 bases between. The CDR3 loop spans 10 amino acids. In DNA form, the CDR3 reads TGTGCCACATGGGCCGGCGGCTACACCTTC. The encoded protein is CATWAGGYTF.

This chain joins TRBV10-2 and TRBJ2-3, with 9 bases that match TRBD2. V dropped 5 bases and J dropped 4; count of bases not matched to a gene: 10. The CDR3 loop spans 16 amino acids. Germline CDR1 and CDR2: WSHSY and SAAADI. CDR3 sequence (DNA): TGCGCCAGCAGTCCCAGTTGGCGGGAGGGCTCAGATACGCAGTATTTT. Protein product: CASSPSWREGSDTQYF.

J is TRBJ1-2 and V is TRBV18; TRBD1 aligns across 12 bases. V trimming: 0 bases; J trimming: 7 bases; junction bases outside the gene matches: 3. Germline CDR1 is KGHSH and CDR2 is LQKENI. The length of the CDR3 is 15 residues. Written as DNA, the CDR3 is TGTGCCAGCTCACCACCGGGGACAGGGGGCCTTGGCTACACCTTC. As protein: CASSPPGTGGLGYTF.

The chain has TRBV19 and TRBJ2-3, with 13 bases identical to TRBD2. The V segment lost 5 bases and the J segment 1 base; nucleotides outside the gene matches: 0. This CDR3 is built from 15 residues. Per germline, CDR1 LNHDA and CDR2 SQIVND (reference sequence). The CDR3 spells CASSGTSGGTDTQYF. Here the CDR3 DNA reads TGTGCCAGTAGTGGGACTAGCGGGGGCACAGATACGCAGTATTTT.

The chain combines TRBV28 with TRBJ2-5, with 7 bases that match TRBD1. Germline CDR1 reads MDHEN; CDR2 reads SYDVKM. V trimming: 3 bases; J trimming: 5 bases; junction bases outside the gene matches: 6. The CDR3 sequence is 14 residues long. The CDR3 here is CASSFRGGGETQYF. In nucleotides, the CDR3 is TGTGCCAGCAGTTTTAGAGGGGGCGGTGAGACCCAGTACTTC.

The chain has TRBV28 and TRBJ1-2; TRBD1 matches at 8 bases. Germline V gene sequence: CDR1 MDHEN, CDR2 SYDVKM. The CDR3 extends over 17 amino acids. V lost 4 bases, J lost 1 base, and 11 bases stayed unmatched. CDR3 region: CASSSGFDRGSNYGYTF. CDR3 DNA: TGTGCCAGCAGTTCAGGATTCGACAGGGGTAGTAACTATGGCTACACCTTC.

CDR3 bases: TGTGCCAGCAGCCAAATTGCAGGGTTCTACGAGCAGTACTTC. Amino acid sequence: CASSQIAGFYEQYF. V and J are TRBV4-2 and TRBJ2-7; TRBD1 is a possible D gene (5 bases). In germline, CDR1 is LGHNA, CDR2 YNFKEQ. The CDR3 is 14 amino acids. The V and J ends lost 2 bases and 3 bases respectively, with 11 bases between them.

This chain connects TRBV24-1 to TRBJ2-2; D gene ambiguous. V gave up 9 bases and J gave up 6 bases, with 16 bases separating them. Germline lookup yields CDR1 KGHDR and CDR2 SFDVKD. The CDR3 length is 14 residues. CDR3 protein: CATESSSGSGELFF. Here the CDR3 DNA reads TGTGCCACCGAATCCTCTAGTGGGTCCGGGGAGCTGTTTTTT.

The chain joins TRBV7-9 to TRBJ1-3, with 7 bases fitting TRBD1. Germline CDR1 is SEHNR and CDR2 is FQNEAQ (reference sequence). The CDR3 has 14 residues. The V and J ends lost 5 bases and 2 bases, in that order; junction bases with no gene match: 3. The CDR3 DNA follows: TGTGCCAGCAGCCTAACAGGGGCTGGAAACACCATATATTTT. Residues: CASSLTGAGNTIYF.

The table lists this clone with a few counts. The genes are TRBV24-1 and TRBJ2-1; possible D gene TRBD1, 6 bases. The CDR3 contains 16 residues. V was clipped by 0 bases and J by 3 bases, with 11 bases between them. Germline CDR1 is KGHDR and CDR2 is SFDVKD. For the CDR3, the DNA is TGTGCCACCAGTGATTTGGGCCAGGGGAACTACAATGAGCAGTTCTTC. Translation gives CATSDLGQGNYNEQFF.

The CDR3 DNA reads TGTGCCAGCAGCCCTCAGCGGGGGGGAGTTACAGATACGCAGTATTTT. It codes for CASSPQRGGVTDTQYF. J is TRBJ2-3 and V is TRBV13; 10 bases are a match to TRBD2. The CDR3 extends over 16 amino acids. Germline CDR1 is PRHDT and CDR2 is FYEKMQ (reference sequence). The V and J ends lost 5 bases and 3 bases, in that order; junction bases with no gene match: 8.

The chain carries TRBV18 and TRBJ2-4; D remains unclear. V lost 5 bases to trimming and J lost 8 bases, with 13 bases between them. Germline V gene data show CDR1 as KGHSH and CDR2 as LQKENI. The CDR3 runs 13 residues. CDR3 DNA sequence: TGTGCCAGCTCAGGGCAGGATGTGCACATTCAGTACTTC. This translates into CASSGQDVHIQYF.

J is TRBJ1-4 and V is TRBV2, with D unclear. This CDR3 has 16 residues. The germline V gene has CDR1 SNHLY and CDR2 FYNNEI. V lost 3 bases and J lost 0, with 11 bases in between. The CDR3 here is CASSEIRGTTNEKLFF. DNA for the CDR3: TGTGCCAGCAGTGAGATTCGGGGTACAACTAATGAAAAACTGTTTTTT.

Details on this clone: Other DNA sequences of this sample code for an identical CDR3. The chain employs TRBV5-6 and TRBJ1-2, with 7 bases fitting TRBD1. Germline trimming cut 0 bases from V and 2 bases from J; bases unmatched to any gene: 4. This CDR3 has 15 amino acids. The V gene's germline CDR1 is SGHDT and CDR2 YYEEEE. The CDR3 DNA reads TGTGCCAGCAGCTTGGATGGCAGGGGGAACTATGGCTACACCTTC. Amino acid sequence: CASSLDGRGNYGYTF. The variable domain in full, completed from reference TRBV5-6 and TRBJ1-2, reads DAGVTQSPTHLIKTRGQQVTLRCSPKSGHDTVSWYQQALGQGPQFIFQYYEEEERQRGNFPDRFSGHQFPNYSSELNVNALLLGDSALYLCASSLDGRGNYGYTFGSGTRLTVV.

This chain links TRBV3-1 (or the pseudogene TRBV3-2) with TRBJ1-5, with D maybe TRBD1 (5 bases). V lost 4 bases to trimming and J lost 3 bases, with 13 bases between them. CDR1 is LGHDT and CDR2 is YNNKEL in the germline V gene (reference sequence). The CDR3 is 15 amino acids. As DNA, the CDR3 is TGTGCCAGCAGCCCAACAACAGGCCCCAATCAGCCCCAGCATTTT. Protein product: CASSPTTGPNQPQHF.